This record looks at one TCR beta chain sequence and its context. Its specificity is unknown. This record comes from a study of T cells after yellow fever vaccination. Study overall: Preparation used SMART-Seq v4 Ultra Low Input for the low-cell-number fractions. Whole-study findings and limits: Once the booster was given, most primary-vaccination clones reappeared, at around 95% for CD4 and 88% for CD8. It was a small share of clonotypes that appeared in both CD4 and CD8 compartments.

TCRdb itself ran the 5' RACE reads through MiXCR, one entry per CDR3 protein. The profile covers a few hundred thousand distinct CDR3 sequences, with approximately 4.2% appearing a single time and less than 25% taken by the ten largest. The sequences come from PBMCs, collected 5 days after the yellow fever booster vaccination. This receptor was identified in a man aged 18-30 years who received the YFV17D yellow fever vaccine.

CDR3 DNA sequence: TGTGCCAGCTCACTCCGGGACGGGCGAGAGACCCAGTACTTC. Protein: CASSLRDGRETQYF. This chain uses TRBV18 with TRBJ2-5; D might be TRBD1 or TRBD2, each matching 5 bases. Germline V gene data show CDR1 as KGHSH and CDR2 as LQKENI. The CDR3 is 14 residues long. Trimming left V 4 bases short and J 4 bases short, with 13 bases between.